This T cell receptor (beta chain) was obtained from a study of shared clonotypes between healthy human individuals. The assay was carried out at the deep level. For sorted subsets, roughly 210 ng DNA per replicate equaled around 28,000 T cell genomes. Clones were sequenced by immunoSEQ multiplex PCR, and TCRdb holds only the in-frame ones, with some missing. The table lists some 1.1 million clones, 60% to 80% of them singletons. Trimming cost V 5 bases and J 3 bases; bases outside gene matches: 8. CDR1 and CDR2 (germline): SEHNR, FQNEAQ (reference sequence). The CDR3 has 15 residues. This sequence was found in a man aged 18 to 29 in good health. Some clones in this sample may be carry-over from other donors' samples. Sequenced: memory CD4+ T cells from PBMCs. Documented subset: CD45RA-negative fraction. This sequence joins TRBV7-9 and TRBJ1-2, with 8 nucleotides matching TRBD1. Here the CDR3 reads CASSQNRGADYGYTF. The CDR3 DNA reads TGTGCCAGCAGCCAAAACAGGGGGGCGGACTATGGCTACACCTTC.